The 24 T cell receptor beta chains presented below share a single source sample, sequenced in a study of cytomegalovirus exposure and HLA in healthy donors. It was with 60 Vbeta and 13 Jbeta primers that the PCR ran. The table came from immunoSEQ multiplex PCR; TCRdb's copy has only in-frame clones and leaves some out. This table holds under 120,000 clones. Sequences were obtained from PBMCs. These receptors all come from a man aged 50-59 years in good health and CMV-seronegative.

This sequence joins TRBV23-1 and TRBJ1-2; 7 nucleotides match TRBD1. TRBV23-1 falls under the ORF class, with uncertain function. This CDR3 comprises 14 residues. With 0 bases clipped from V and 4 bases from J, the junction kept 2 bases outside the gene matches. DNA for the CDR3: TGCGCCAGCAGTCAATCGACAGGGACCTATGGCTACACCTTC. Its protein product is CASSQSTGTYGYTF.

J is TRBJ2-7 and V is TRBV7-2; 8 positions match TRBD1. The CDR3 loop spans 15 amino acids. Germline CDR1 reads SGHTA; CDR2 reads FQGNSA. J was trimmed by 3 bases and V by 4 bases; bases with no gene match: 8. In DNA form, the CDR3 reads TGTGCCAGCAGCTCCGCTTCAGGGGGCGGCTACGAGCAGTACTTC. This translates into CASSSASGGGYEQYF.

This rearrangement joins TRBV9 to TRBJ2-3; 7 bases match TRBD2. Unmatched junction bases numbered 4, after V lost 3 bases and J lost 0 bases. CDR3 length: 15 amino acids. Germline CDR1 SGDLS, CDR2 YYNGEE. CDR3 in amino acids: CASSEWGGSTDTQYF. The CDR3 DNA follows: TGTGCCAGCAGCGAGTGGGGGGGGAGCACAGATACGCAGTATTTT.

This chain joins TRBV9 and TRBJ2-7, with unresolved D. The CDR3 is 15 amino acids. V lost 0 bases and J 3 bases, leaving 13 bases between the germline ends. Germline CDR1 is SGDLS and CDR2 is YYNGEE. CDR3 coding DNA: TGTGCCAGCAGCGTAGCCCCGTCATCTAGCTACGAGCAGTACTTC. Residues: CASSVAPSSSYEQYF. Looking up the rest from reference TRBV9 and TRBJ2-7 gives the full variable domain: DSGVTQTPKHLITATGQRVTLRCSPRSGDLSVYWYQQSLDQGLQFLIQYYNGEERAKGNILERFSAQQFPDLHSELNLSSLELGDSALYFCASSVAPSSSYEQYFGPGTRLTVT.

The chain joins TRBV5-1 to TRBJ2-5; weak D call: TRBD2 (5 bases). The CDR3 totals 14 residues. Trimming removed 0 bases from V and 3 bases from J, with 9 bases in between. In germline, CDR1 is SGHRS, CDR2 YFSETQ. In nucleotides, the CDR3 is TGCGCCAGCAGCTTGGCCGGGATAGAAGAGACCCAGTACTTC. Amino acid sequence: CASSLAGIEETQYF.

CDR3 in DNA: TGTGCCACCAGCAGAGAGGCAGGGTTTTACTACGAGCAGTACTTC. It yields the protein CATSREAGFYYEQYF. The rearrangement links TRBV15 to TRBJ2-7; possibly TRBD1 for D (5 bases). Trimming took off 0 bases at V and 3 bases at J, with 12 bases between the two ends. Germline loops: CDR1 LNHNV, CDR2 YYDKDF (reference sequence). The CDR3 contains 15 residues.

The chain is built from TRBV18 and TRBJ2-7; maybe TRBD1 (6 bases). Deletions cut 3 bases from V and 2 bases from J, with 14 bases between. CDR3 length: 15 amino acids. Germline CDR1 KGHSH, CDR2 LQKENI. DNA of the CDR3: TGTGCCAGCTCACCTCCAGGGACACGGACCTACGAGCAGTACTTC. Protein product: CASSPPGTRTYEQYF.

The J gene is TRBJ2-7, the V gene TRBV27, with TRBD1 identical over 8 bases. The CDR3 has 14 residues. Germline assignment: CDR1 MNHEY and CDR2 SMNVEV (reference sequence). V trimming: 3 bases; J trimming: 4 bases; junction bases outside the gene matches: 5. The CDR3 sequence is CASSFRTGSYEQYF. In DNA form, the CDR3 reads TGTGCCAGCAGTTTTCGGACAGGGTCGTACGAGCAGTACTTC.

This rearrangement joins TRBV4-1 to TRBJ1-1, with unresolved D. Germline lookup yields CDR1 MGHRA and CDR2 YSYEKL. The CDR3 extends over 15 amino acids. V lost 1 base and J lost 2, with 11 bases in between. The CDR3 region has the DNA TGCGCCAGCAGCCAAGTTAATCGGGAAAACACTGAAGCTTTCTTT. The encoded protein is CASSQVNRENTEAFF.

V is TRBV7-8 and J is TRBJ2-7; TRBD2 agrees at 7 bases. V was clipped by 4 bases and J by 3 bases; unmatched bases: 6. Germline values: CDR1 SGHVS, CDR2 FQNEAQ. The CDR3 is made up of 14 amino acids. Written as DNA, the CDR3 is TGTGCCAGCAGCTCCCACTGGACTAGCTACGAGCAGTACTTC. Translated, it gives CASSSHWTSYEQYF.

V and J are TRBV5-1 and TRBJ1-1; TRBD1 agrees at 7 bases. The CDR3 is 12 amino acids. Germline CDR1 reads SGHRS; CDR2 reads YFSETQ. V trimming: 5 bases; J trimming: 11 bases; junction bases outside the gene matches: 9. CDR3 nucleotides: TGCGCCAGCAGTGAACAGGGGCAACGGGCTTTCTTT. Protein sequence: CASSEQGQRAFF.

The CDR3 coding sequence is TGTGCCAGCTCCCCCGGGACAGGGGGCGTGGACACCATATATTTT. Translated, it gives CASSPGTGGVDTIYF. The V call is TRBV18, the J call TRBJ1-3; 12 nucleotides agree with TRBD1. Germline CDR1 KGHSH, CDR2 LQKENI. V gave up 6 bases and J gave up 8 bases; unmatched junction bases: 8. The CDR3 covers 15 residues.

The chain recombines TRBV4-3 with TRBJ2-5; D is uncertain. Germline values: CDR1 LGHNA, CDR2 YSLEER. V was pared by 4 bases and J by 0 bases, with 9 bases between. The CDR3 contains 14 residues. The CDR3 is CASSPSRDQETQYF. The CDR3 nucleotides read TGCGCCAGCAGCCCCTCCCGGGACCAAGAGACCCAGTACTTC.

This chain links TRBV29-1 with TRBJ1-2; D ambiguous. Per the germline V gene, CDR1 is SQVTM and CDR2 is ANQGSEA. Trimming removed 4 bases at V and 2 bases at J, with 11 bases between. This CDR3 is built from 13 residues. CDR3 coding DNA: TGCAGCGTTGTGGAGGGTTTAAACTATGGCTACACCTTC. This codes for CSVVEGLNYGYTF.

The J gene is TRBJ1-2, the V gene TRBV5-1; D call uncertain. The CDR3 contains 14 residues. The ends were cut back, 2 bases at V and 6 bases at J, with 14 bases in the middle. Germline V gives CDR1 SGHRS, CDR2 YFSETQ. The CDR3 reads CASSFEGSSHGYTF. The CDR3 DNA sequence: TGCGCCAGCAGCTTCGAGGGTTCGAGTCATGGCTACACCTTC.

This chain links TRBV2 with TRBJ2-6; TRBD2 might be the D (5 bases). V dropped 3 bases and J dropped 3 bases, with 15 bases sitting between them. In germline, CDR1 is SNHLY, CDR2 FYNNEI. The CDR3 has 17 residues. This CDR3 is CASSEDSGYGGANVLTF. The DNA for the CDR3 is TGTGCCAGCAGTGAGGATTCGGGGTACGGTGGGGCCAACGTCCTGACTTTC.

The rearrangement links TRBV6-6 to TRBJ1-1; 8 bases are shared with TRBD1. Germline CDR1 MNHNY, CDR2 SVGAGI (reference sequence). The CDR3 extends over 16 amino acids. After removal of 7 bases from V and 0 bases from J, the junction contained 10 bases not matched to a gene. The CDR3 sequence: CASTSGTGVMNTEAFF. As DNA, the CDR3 is TGTGCCAGCACCTCTGGGACAGGAGTTATGAACACTGAAGCTTTCTTT.

The chain recombines TRBV5-4 with TRBJ2-1; the D is unclear. The germline CDR1 and CDR2 sequences are SGHNT and YYREEE (reference sequence). The CDR3 spans 14 residues. V was clipped by 4 bases and J by 0 bases, with 8 bases between them. The CDR3 spells CASSLSSSYNEQFF. CDR3 coding DNA: TGTGCCAGCAGCCTCTCCAGCTCCTACAATGAGCAGTTCTTC.

The V call is TRBV9, the J call TRBJ2-1, with 10 bases that match TRBD2. Germline CDR1 and CDR2: SGDLS and YYNGEE. This CDR3 is built from 17 residues. V gave up 0 bases and J gave up 7 bases; unmatched junction bases: 10. The chain's CDR3 is CASSVVLAGDFGNEQFF. The CDR3 coding sequence is TGTGCCAGCAGCGTAGTCCTAGCGGGAGATTTCGGAAATGAGCAGTTCTTC.

V and J are TRBV18 and TRBJ2-7, with 7 bases lining up with TRBD1. The junction had 14 bases not matched to a gene; V was cut back by 3 bases and J by 6 bases. CDR3 size: 16 residues. CDR1 is KGHSH and CDR2 is LQKENI in the germline V gene. The CDR3 sequence is CASSPFFGTEGSEQYF. DNA for the CDR3: TGTGCCAGCTCACCCTTTTTTGGGACAGAAGGCTCCGAGCAGTACTTC. Based on the CDR3 plus reference TRBV18 and TRBJ2-7, the full variable domain is NAGVMQNPRHLVRRRGQEARLRCSPMKGHSHVYWYRQLPEEGLKFMVYLQKENIIDESGMPKERFSAEFPKEGPSILRIQQVVRGDSAAYFCASSPFFGTEGSEQYFGPGTRLTVT.

The chain recombines TRBV30 with TRBJ2-4; 7 nucleotides align to TRBD1. Germline CDR1 is GTSNPN and CDR2 is SVGIG (reference sequence). The CDR3 consists of 13 residues. Trimming cost V 0 bases and J 11 bases; bases outside gene matches: 7. In DNA form, the CDR3 reads TGTGCCTGGAGTGTGACAGGGATTTTCTTTCAGTACTTC. Its protein is CAWSVTGIFFQYF.

The genes are TRBV6-1 and TRBJ1-2; TRBD1 matches at 12 bases. The CDR3 is 15 residues long. CDR1 is MNHNS and CDR2 is SASEGT in the germline V gene. The trim removed 7 bases at V and 8 bases at J, leaving 11 bases unmatched. CDR3 bases: TGTGCCAGCATCGGGACAGGGGGCTTCAGTAGAGGCTACACCTTC. Its translation: CASIGTGGFSRGYTF.

The chain is built from TRBV11-3 and TRBJ2-5; tentatively, D is TRBD2 (6 bases). The germline CDR1 and CDR2 sequences are SGHNT and YENEEA. CDR3 length: 14 residues. The ends were cut back, 0 bases at V and 4 bases at J, with 9 bases in the middle. The CDR3 region has the DNA TGTGCCAGCAGCTTAGATCTGGGGGGAGAGACCCAGTACTTC. The encoded protein is CASSLDLGGETQYF.

The chain joins TRBV5-6 to TRBJ2-7; 9 positions match TRBD2. J lost 3 bases, V lost 4 bases, and 11 bases had no gene match. The CDR3 sequence is 16 residues long. Germline loops: CDR1 SGHDT, CDR2 YYEEEE. CDR3 amino acids: CASSLGGLATFYEQYF. CDR3 DNA: TGTGCCAGCAGCCTCGGCGGACTAGCGACTTTCTACGAGCAGTACTTC.